The clone carrying this T cell receptor (beta chain) was counted a few times. Its antigen is unidentified. Reverse transcribing all isolated RNA meant expressed TCRB transcripts were sequenced. Libraries were prepared by immunoSEQ multiplex PCR; TCRdb keeps only in-frame clonotypes and omits some of them. The top ten clones hold under 0.85% of a sample with 160,000 or so clones, 9% to 10% of them seen once. These data come from a study of beta chain features in type 1 diabetes. The study, taken as a whole, reports: TCRB CDR3s were moderately but significantly shorter in Type 1 diabetes patients in all four CD4+ subsets. Reduced insertions and increased deletions marked VDJ junctions in type 1 diabetes patients.

CDR3 length: 13 amino acids. Germline-derived CDR1 and CDR2 are MNHEY and SVGAGI. The chain recombines TRBV6-5 with TRBJ2-7; D perhaps matches TRBD1 (6 bases). This receptor was identified in a woman aged 25-40 years with type 1 diabetes. Sequenced material: central memory CD4+ T cells from blood. CDR3 coding DNA: TGTGCTACCCAGGGGAGCCGCCCCTACGAGCAGTACTTC. Translating gives CATQGSRPYEQYF.